This TCR beta chain was retrieved from a study of CD8+ T cells in alopecia areata. Following RNA extraction, reverse transcription yielded cDNA that acted as the sequencing template. Method: immunoSEQ multiplex PCR; TCRdb's copy keeps in-frame clones and lacks some. The repertoire holds 140,000 or so clones, with approximately 49% as singletons. This clone has just one count. Trimming at V came to 2 bases and at J to 3 bases, leaving 3 bases not matched to a gene. CDR1 is SGHRS and CDR2 is YFSETQ in the germline V gene. CDR3 length: 15 residues. Sequences were derived from CD4+ T cells sorted from blood, sampled at week 0. This receptor was obtained from a human donor with alopecia areata. The V and J genes are TRBV5-1 and TRBJ2-2; TRBD2 matches at 8 bases. CDR3: CASSFAGGYTGELFF. The DNA of the CDR3 is TGCGCCAGCAGCTTTGCGGGAGGTTACACCGGGGAGCTGTTTTTT.